This T cell receptor (beta chain) was sequenced for a study of blood T cells in healthy people across ages. General study points: Estimates of diversity drawn from one million T cells were considered underestimates.

The CDR3 extends over 14 amino acids. V was pared by 3 bases and J by 0 bases, with 8 bases between. CDR1 MNHNS and CDR2 SASEGT come from the germline V gene. This clonotype turned up a few times. Antigen specificity is unknown. The second PCR ran about 7 to 12 cycles with a sample-barcoded 5' primer and J-beta primers. MiXCR was run by TCRdb on the 5' RACE reads, yielding one entry per CDR3 protein. In the table there are around 1,000,000 distinct CDR3 sequences, roughly 24% of which are singletons. This sample also belongs to another study, concerning T cells of mothers and their children. That paper notes: The yield was over 9 million TCR beta CDR3 reads from each mother and approximately 3 million from each child.

The source is a girl between 2 and 10 years old in good health. The material sequenced was blood. The chain employs TRBV6-1 and TRBJ1-1; D gene ambiguous. The CDR3 here is CASSEFEMNTEAFF. CDR3 bases: TGTGCCAGCAGTGAGTTTGAAATGAACACTGAAGCTTTCTTT.